This T cell receptor beta chain comes out of a study of control samples from healthy donors and cancer patients. Trimming cost V 2 bases and J 8 bases, with 14 bases left between them. Germline CDR1 KGHDR, CDR2 SFDVKD. This CDR3 is 14 amino acids long. Assay used: immunoSEQ multiplex PCR; TCRdb lists only in-frame clones, some missing. The table has 100,000 to 150,000 clones, roughly 87% seen once; the top ten hold 1.5% to 2%. This clonotype was sampled from a man between 18 and 29 years old in good health. This chain links TRBV24-1 with TRBJ1-2; weak D call: TRBD1 (6 bases). Sample: blood. The CDR3, as DNA: TGTGCCACCAGTGATTCCCCCAGGGGTAGAGGCTACACCTTC. This sequence encodes CATSDSPRGRGYTF.